These 3 T cell receptor beta chains came from one sample sequenced in a study of T cell changes during pregnancy in multiple sclerosis. Clones were read by immunoSEQ multiplex PCR, and TCRdb kept only the in-frame ones, dropping some. The data contain about 71,000 clones, around 94% of them singletons. Sequencing used peripheral blood, obtained in the third trimester of pregnancy. These receptors were taken from a female donor with multiple sclerosis, enrolled in a pregnancy study.

The genes are TRBV6-6 and TRBJ2-7; a possible D gene is TRBD1 (5 bases). V was pared by 4 bases and J by 6 bases, with 13 bases between. Germline loops: CDR1 MNHNY, CDR2 SVGAGI (reference sequence). The CDR3 contains 13 residues. This chain's CDR3 is CASSSRGRFEQYF. DNA for the CDR3: TGTGCCAGCAGTTCAAGGGGTAGGTTCGAGCAGTACTTC.

The chain links TRBV4-1 to TRBJ2-3; TRBD2 matches 9 bases. This CDR3 has 15 amino acids. The trim removed 2 bases at V and 2 bases at J, leaving 2 bases unmatched. Germline CDR1 reads MGHRA; CDR2 reads YSYEKL. CDR3 sequence: CASSQIAGDTDTQYF. The CDR3 coding sequence is TGCGCCAGCAGCCAAATAGCGGGAGACACAGATACGCAGTATTTT.

The chain links TRBV29-1 to TRBJ2-3; 9 bases map to TRBD1. Per germline, CDR1 SQVTM and CDR2 ANQGSEA. With V trimmed by 4 bases and J by 6 bases, 8 bases remained unmatched. The CDR3 extends over 14 amino acids. The CDR3 DNA reads as TGCAGCGTTGTGGGGACAGGGACTGCTGATACGCAGTATTTT. This encodes CSVVGTGTADTQYF.